This T cell receptor beta chain was sequenced for a study of tumor-infiltrating lymphocytes in glioblastoma multiforme. This clonotype is medium-sized (0.01 to 0.1%) by share. The trim removed 0 bases at V and 0 bases at J, leaving 2 bases unmatched. The CDR3 consists of 17 residues. CDR1 and CDR2 (germline): MGHRA, YSYEKL. TCR beta libraries were built from RNA through three nested multiplex PCR rounds using modified ARM-PCR. MiXCR was run by TCRdb on the multiplex PCR reads, yielding one entry per CDR3 protein. The table has about 13,000 distinct CDR3 sequences, 64% seen once. The chain joins TRBV4-1 to TRBJ2-1, with 10 bases fitting TRBD2. The clonotype originates from a male donor with glioblastoma. The sequenced sample was brain tumor tissue. For the CDR3, the DNA is TGCGCCAGCAGCCAAGATCCTAGCGGGAGCTCCTACAATGAGCAGTTCTTC. It is translated as CASSQDPSGSSYNEQFF.